Presented here are 23 T cell receptor beta chains from one specimen sequenced in a study of regulatory T cells in long-lasting Graves disease. Time point indicated: newly diagnosed GD, antithyroid drugs for less than 3 months. PBMCs were the source of the RNA used for TCR sequencing. Combining iRepertoire HTBI primers with Arm-PCR of CDR3 regions, the authors built TCR beta libraries. TCRdb passed the multiplex PCR reads through MiXCR, listing each CDR3 protein once. The table lists under 450,000 distinct CDR3 sequences, roughly 15% of them singletons. These same data were also listed under a study on T cells in Graves' hyperthyroidism and ophthalmopathy.

The input for sequencing was peripheral blood mononuclear cells (PBMCs), taken at new diagnosis, from a patient treated with antithyroid drugs. The receptors were sampled from a woman aged 18 to 35 with Graves disease.

A word on this clonotype: It may be a read error: a sequence one base away is much more abundant. The CDR3 protein is CSARVPGQGDELFF. The CDR3 DNA reads TGCAGTGCTAGAGTCCCGGGACAGGGGGATGAGCTGTTCTTC. The chain uses TRBV20-1 and TRBJ2-1; 11 bases fit TRBD1. The CDR3 has 14 residues. Germline V CDR1 and CDR2: DFQATT, SNEGSKA (reference sequence).

This clonotype showed up just a few times. The chain is built from TRBV20-1 and TRBJ2-5; possibly TRBD1 or TRBD2 for D (5 bases each). The germline gives CDR1 DFQATT, CDR2 SNEGSKA (reference sequence). The CDR3 consists of 15 residues. Trimming shortened V by 0 bases and J by 1 base, and 12 bases separated the two germline ends. In nucleotides, the CDR3 is TGCAGTGCTAGAGATCTCCGGGGCCCCCAAGAGACCCAGTACTTC. Residues: CSARDLRGPQETQYF.

The chain combines TRBV19 with TRBJ2-3; perhaps TRBD2 as D (5 bases). Trimming took 7 bases from V and 2 from J, leaving 13 bases between them. Per germline, CDR1 LNHDA and CDR2 SQIVND (reference sequence). The CDR3 spans 14 residues. The CDR3 DNA is TGTGCCAGTACGGTCCGGGGATACACAGATACGCAGTATTTT. It codes for CASTVRGYTDTQYF.

This clonotype was recorded a few times. The V and J genes are TRBV25-1 and TRBJ2-4; possible D gene TRBD2, 5 bases. V lost 0 bases to trimming and J lost 0 bases, with 24 bases between them. This CDR3 comprises 21 residues. Germline V gives CDR1 MGHDK, CDR2 SYGVNS. The CDR3 DNA reads as TGTGCCAGCAGTGAATACTCCAGACATTGGGAGTATCTACTAGCCAAAAACATTCAGTACTTC. This gives the protein CASSEYSRHWEYLLAKNIQYF.

This clonotype was seen ten or more times. V is TRBV3-1 and J is TRBJ2-1; tentative D call: TRBD1 (5 bases). The V gene's germline CDR1 is LGHDT and CDR2 YNNKEL (reference sequence). This CDR3 is 11 amino acids long. The ends were cut back, 6 bases at V and 10 bases at J, with 10 bases in the middle. The CDR3 loop is CASSLGVEQFF. The CDR3 DNA sequence: TGTGCCAGCAGTTTAGGGGTCGAGCAGTTCTTC.

This clonotype was seen many times. The chain links TRBV15 to TRBJ2-1; 9 bases agree with TRBD1. The CDR3 has 15 amino acids. V shed 1 base, J shed 6 bases, and the junction held 4 bases outside the gene matches. Germline CDR1 reads LNHNV; CDR2 reads YYDKDF (reference sequence). In DNA form, the CDR3 reads TGTGCCACCAGCAGAGGTGGACAGGGGTTCAATGAGCAGTTCTTC. It yields the protein CATSRGGQGFNEQFF. The whole variable domain, remainder taken from reference TRBV15 and TRBJ2-1, is DAMVIQNPRYQVTQFGKPVTLSCSQTLNHNVMYWYQQKSSQAPKLLFHYYDKDFNNEADTPDNFQSRRPNTSFCFLDIRSPGLGDTAMYLCATSRGGQGFNEQFFGPGTRLTVL.

This chain links TRBV14 with TRBJ2-2, with D hard to call. The CDR3 has 14 residues. The V and J ends lost 0 bases and 1 base respectively, with 3 bases between them. Germline assignment: CDR1 SGHDN and CDR2 FVKESK. The DNA of the CDR3 is TGTGCCAGCAGCCAAGATATGAACACCGGGGAGCTGTTTTTT. Its translation is CASSQDMNTGELFF.

There are many counts of this clonotype. This chain uses TRBV29-1 with TRBJ1-4; perhaps TRBD1 as D (5 bases). CDR3 length: 14 residues. Trimming removed 5 bases at V and 0 bases at J, with 10 bases between. Germline CDR1 is SQVTM and CDR2 is ANQGSEA. CDR3 sequence: CSVRQGATNEKLFF. CDR3 sequence (DNA): TGCAGCGTTCGTCAAGGGGCAACTAATGAAAAACTGTTTTTT.

In its sample, this clonotype was seen many times. This chain joins TRBV6-2 or TRBV6-3 and TRBJ2-3; D could derive from TRBD1 or TRBD2 (6 bases each). V was trimmed by 6 bases and J by 5 bases, leaving 12 bases between them. The CDR3 loop spans 13 amino acids. Germline assignment: CDR1 MNHEY and CDR2 SVGEGT. Written as DNA, the CDR3 is TGTGCCAGCAGATCGGGGGCAATAGATACGCAGTATTTT. Amino acid sequence: CASRSGAIDTQYF.

V gene TRBV6-1 combines with J gene TRBJ1-5; D unresolved. The CDR3 consists of 13 residues. Germline CDR1 MNHNS, CDR2 SASEGT. V was cut by 6 bases and J by 4 bases, with 10 bases left in between. The CDR3 DNA reads TGTGCCAGCAGCTCCACATATAATCAGCCCCAGCATTTT. Translation gives CASSSTYNQPQHF.

This clonotype was recorded many times. This chain joins TRBV28 and TRBJ1-2, with 8 bases identical to TRBD1. V lost 10 bases, J lost 2 bases, and 6 bases stayed unmatched. Germline V CDR1 and CDR2: MDHEN, SYDVKM. The CDR3 is made up of 13 amino acids. As DNA, the CDR3 is TGTGCCATTGGGCAGGGGGCGAACTATGGCTACACCTTC. Translation gives CAIGQGANYGYTF.

This clonotype was counted at least ten times. The rearrangement joins TRBV28 to TRBJ2-1; 8 nucleotides match TRBD1. Losses at the gene ends were 6 bases for V and 4 bases for J; bases not matched to a gene: 8. Germline V lookup: CDR1 MDHEN, CDR2 SYDVKM. The CDR3 spans 15 residues. Here the CDR3 reads CASSPADREYNEQFF. The CDR3 bases are TGTGCCAGCAGCCCGGCGGACAGGGAATACAATGAGCAGTTCTTC.

Ten or more counts support this clonotype. This chain connects TRBV12-3 or TRBV12-4 to TRBJ2-3; 14 bases match TRBD2. The CDR3 contains 16 residues. Trimming cost V 5 bases and J 5 bases; bases outside gene matches: 6. CDR3 in amino acids: CASSPGLAGDVDTQYF. CDR3 in DNA: TGTGCCAGCAGTCCGGGACTAGCGGGAGATGTAGATACGCAGTATTTT.

This clonotype was observed many times. The chain has TRBV19 and TRBJ2-7; D is unclear. CDR3 length: 16 amino acids. Trimming stripped 6 bases from V and 2 bases from J, with 20 bases between. Per germline, CDR1 LNHDA and CDR2 SQIVND (reference sequence). The CDR3 region has the DNA TGTGCCAGTAGCTCCCGCGGTAACTACGAAACCTACGAGCAGTACTTC. This sequence encodes CASSSRGNYETYEQYF.

This clonotype was seen ten or more times. V is TRBV9 and J is TRBJ2-1, with TRBD2 as a possible D gene (6 bases). The CDR3 runs 17 residues. Germline CDR1 is SGDLS and CDR2 is YYNGEE. Trimming stripped 0 bases from V and 0 bases from J, with 13 bases between. Written as DNA, the CDR3 is TGTGCCAGCAGCGTAGTGGGTAGCGGAAGCTCCTACAATGAGCAGTTCTTC. It translates to CASSVVGSGSSYNEQFF. The full variable domain, with the rest looked up from reference TRBV9 and TRBJ2-1, is DSGVTQTPKHLITATGQRVTLRCSPRSGDLSVYWYQQSLDQGLQFLIQYYNGEERAKGNILERFSAQQFPDLHSELNLSSLELGDSALYFCASSVVGSGSSYNEQFFGPGTRLTVL.

The sample holds many counts of this clonotype. The chain recombines TRBV11-1 with TRBJ2-1; 7 nucleotides align to TRBD1. The CDR3 consists of 13 residues. Germline CDR1 SGHAT, CDR2 FQDESV (reference sequence). The J segment lost 9 bases and the V segment lost 5 bases, leaving 7 bases of the junction unmatched. CDR3 protein: CASSAQGVGEQFF. The CDR3 bases are TGTGCCAGCAGCGCTCAGGGGGTCGGTGAGCAGTTCTTC.

This clonotype showed up many times. The rearrangement joins TRBV18 to TRBJ2-2; TRBD1 or TRBD2 may be the D gene (5 bases each). The ends were cut back, 0 bases at V and 4 bases at J, with 9 bases in the middle. Germline lookup yields CDR1 KGHSH and CDR2 LQKENI. This CDR3 has 15 amino acids. The CDR3 DNA reads as TGTGCCAGCTCACCACCCTTGGGGGTCACCGGGGAGCTGTTTTTT. Its translation: CASSPPLGVTGELFF.

This chain uses TRBV20-1 with TRBJ2-7; TRBD2 matches at 10 bases. In germline, CDR1 is DFQATT, CDR2 SNEGSKA (reference sequence). V shed 3 bases and J 3 bases; nucleotides not matched to a gene: 8. The CDR3 has 15 amino acids. The CDR3 DNA is TGCAGTGCTAGTCGAGTAGCGGGAGGAATCTACGAGCAGTACTTC. Translated: CSASRVAGGIYEQYF.

This clonotype has just a few counts. This rearrangement joins TRBV15 to TRBJ2-3; D remains unclear. Germline loops: CDR1 LNHNV, CDR2 YYDKDF (reference sequence). V was clipped by 8 bases and J by 0 bases, with 9 bases between them. The CDR3 runs 13 residues. This chain's CDR3 is CATGWPSTDTQYF. For the CDR3, the DNA is TGTGCCACCGGGTGGCCTAGCACAGATACGCAGTATTTT.

Notes on this clonotype: A read error may be the cause here, since a much bigger clone is one base away. The chain recombines TRBV3-1 with TRBJ2-1; D gene ambiguous. The DNA end is more similar to TRBJ2-3, so the J call may be wrong. CDR3 length: 12 amino acids. Germline CDR1 LGHDT, CDR2 YNNKEL (reference sequence). CDR3 bases: TGTGCCAGCAGCCAAGGTGAGGATACGCAGTATTTT. This translates into CASSQGEDTQYF.

The genes are TRBV4-2 and TRBJ1-6, with a weak D call TRBD1 (6 bases). The CDR3 length is 17 residues. Trimming shortened V by 0 bases and J by 9 bases, and 18 bases separated the two germline ends. Looked up from germline, CDR1 is LGHNA and CDR2 is YNFKEQ. This chain's CDR3 is CASSQDPRGGQASPLHF. DNA of the CDR3: TGTGCCAGCAGCCAAGATCCCCGTGGGGGCCAAGCTTCACCCCTCCACTTT.

This clonotype came up a few times. The chain carries TRBV12-3 or TRBV12-4 and TRBJ1-1, with no clear D. The V end was cut by 4 bases, the J end by 7 bases, with 19 bases between. The CDR3 spans 15 residues. The CDR3 nucleotides read TGTGCCAGCAGTTCCACAAGGTGGACCGGAAATGAAGCTTTCTTT. It codes for CASSSTRWTGNEAFF.

This clonotype has ten or more counts. The rearrangement uses TRBV5-1 and TRBJ2-2; possible D gene TRBD2, 7 bases. V lost 6 bases and J 4 bases, leaving 16 bases between the germline ends. CDR3 length: 15 residues. Germline V gene sequence: CDR1 SGHRS, CDR2 YFSETQ. DNA for the CDR3: TGCGCCAGCAAGCCGCCCGGGGGGCCCACCGGGGAGCTGTTTTTT. Translating it yields CASKPPGGPTGELFF.